The present entry profiles one T cell receptor (beta chain) with its context. At one of its ends the junction is not consistent with the germline gene, which may arise from a read error. The germline V gene encodes CDR1 SGHVS and CDR2 FQNEAQ. The CDR3 has 13 amino acids. TCRdb analysed the RT-PCR reads with MiXCR anew, one entry per CDR3 protein. Here the sample spans 100,000 to 130,000 distinct CDR3 sequences, roughly 37% being singletons. The entry originates in a study of patients and donors after allogeneic stem cell transplantation. The sample was blood, either unsorted or a sorted T cell fraction (not recorded which). This TCR was recovered from a human donor who was either an allogeneic HSCT recipient or a stem cell or donor lymphocyte infusion donor (not recorded which). It is not recorded whose cells these are; they may come from a transplant donor. V is TRBV7-8 and J is TRBJ2-3, with D possibly TRBD2 on 6 matching bases. The CDR3: CASHGGRTDTQYF. The CDR3 DNA is TGCGCCAGCCATGGAGGGCGCACAGATACGCAGTATTTT. Supplemented by reference TRBV7-8 and TRBJ2-3, the full variable domain reads GAGVSQSPRYKVAKRGQDVALRCDPISGHVSLFWYQQALGQGPEFLTYFQNEAQLDKSGLPSDRFFAERPEGSVSTLKIQRTQQEDSAVYLCASHGGRTDTQYFGPGTRLTVL.